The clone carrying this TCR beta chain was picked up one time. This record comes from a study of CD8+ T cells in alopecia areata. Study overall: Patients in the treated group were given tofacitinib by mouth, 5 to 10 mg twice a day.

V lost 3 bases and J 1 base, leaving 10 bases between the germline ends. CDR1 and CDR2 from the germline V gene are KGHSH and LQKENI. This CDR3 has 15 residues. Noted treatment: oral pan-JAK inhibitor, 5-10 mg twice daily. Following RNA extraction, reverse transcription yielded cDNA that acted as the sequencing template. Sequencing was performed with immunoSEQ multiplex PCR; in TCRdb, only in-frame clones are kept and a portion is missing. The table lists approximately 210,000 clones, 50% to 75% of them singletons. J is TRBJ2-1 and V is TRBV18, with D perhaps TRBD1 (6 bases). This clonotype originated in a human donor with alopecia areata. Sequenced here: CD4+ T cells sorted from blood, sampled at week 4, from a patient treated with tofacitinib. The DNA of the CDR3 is TGTGCCAGCTCACCCCAGGGGAGATCCTACAATGAGCAGTTCTTC. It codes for CASSPQGRSYNEQFF.